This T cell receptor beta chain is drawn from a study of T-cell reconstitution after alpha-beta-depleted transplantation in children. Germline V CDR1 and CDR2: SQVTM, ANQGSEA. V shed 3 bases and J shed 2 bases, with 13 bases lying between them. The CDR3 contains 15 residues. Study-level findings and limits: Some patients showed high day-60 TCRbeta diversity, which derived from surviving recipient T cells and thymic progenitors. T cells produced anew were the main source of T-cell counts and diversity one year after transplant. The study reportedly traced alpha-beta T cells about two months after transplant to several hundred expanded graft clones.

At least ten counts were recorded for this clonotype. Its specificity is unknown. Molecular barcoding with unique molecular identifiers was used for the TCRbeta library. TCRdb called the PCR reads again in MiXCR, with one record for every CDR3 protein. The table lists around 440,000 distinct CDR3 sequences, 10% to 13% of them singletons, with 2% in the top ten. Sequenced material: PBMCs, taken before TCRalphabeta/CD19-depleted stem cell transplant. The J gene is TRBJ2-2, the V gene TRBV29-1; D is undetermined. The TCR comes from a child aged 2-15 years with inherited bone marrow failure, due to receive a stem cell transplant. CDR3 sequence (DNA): TGCAGCGTTGAGAACCCTTCCGCAAACACCGGGGAGCTGTTTTTT. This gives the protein CSVENPSANTGELFF.